This passage covers 2 T cell receptor beta chains from one sample sequenced in a study of blood T cells in healthy people across ages. Together with a sample-barcoded 5' primer, a J-beta primer mix was included in a second PCR lasting 7 to 11 cycles. MiXCR, run by TCRdb on the 5' RACE reads, gives a single entry per CDR3 protein. The table shows hundreds of thousands of distinct CDR3 sequences, with 40% to 50% occurring only once. The sequenced material came from blood. The receptor set was obtained from a man aged 55 to 70 in good health.

V gene TRBV6-2 or TRBV6-3 combines with J gene TRBJ2-5; D not resolved. The length of the CDR3 is 11 residues. The ends were cut back, 6 bases at V and 11 bases at J, with 13 bases in the middle. The germline gives CDR1 MNHEY, CDR2 SVGEGT. The CDR3 region has the DNA TGTGCCAGCAGCCAAGGACCAGAGCAGTACTTC. As protein: CASSQGPEQYF.

This clonotype appeared a few times. This chain connects TRBV6-5 to TRBJ2-3; TRBD2 aligns across 8 bases. This CDR3 has 17 amino acids. Germline CDR1 is MNHEY and CDR2 is SVGAGI. V shed 4 bases and J 5 bases; nucleotides not matched to a gene: 14. The CDR3 DNA reads as TGTGCCAGCAGTTCCCGCCGGGGGCGGGGGGATCTAGATACGCAGTATTTT. This encodes CASSSRRGRGDLDTQYF.